This T cell receptor (beta chain) was identified during a study of cytomegalovirus exposure and HLA in healthy donors. Study observations and caveats: A list of roughly 180 TCR beta chains associated with cytomegalovirus was given.

In this sample, this clone turned up once. Its antigen is unidentified. The PCR employed 60 Vbeta primers together with 13 Jbeta primers. Here immunoSEQ multiplex PCR was the method, and the copy in TCRdb shows in-frame clones only, minus some. The table has under 150,000 clones, around 78% seen once. Input material: PBMCs. The origin of this receptor is a woman aged 40 to 50 in good health and CMV-seropositive.

The CDR3 region is CASSPIIRGNYGYTF. The CDR3 bases are TGTGCCAGCTCACCAATAATTCGGGGGAACTATGGCTACACCTTC. The chain combines TRBV18 with TRBJ1-2, with D maybe TRBD1 (5 bases). CDR3 size: 15 residues. With 2 bases removed from V and 2 bases from J, the gap between germline ends came to 12 bases. Germline assignment: CDR1 KGHSH and CDR2 LQKENI.